This section outlines one TCR beta chain sequence together with its context. The data originate from a study of siplizumab effects on memory and regulatory T cells. The CDR3 is 15 residues long. The V gene lost 3 bases and the J gene lost 2 bases, with 12 bases spanning the gap. Germline V CDR1 and CDR2: MDHEN, SYDVKM. This table comes from immunoSEQ multiplex PCR, and its TCRdb copy is limited to in-frame clones, with some not included. Of approximately 56,000 clones detected, just over 95% appear once; the ten largest clones hold 1.1%. The chain employs TRBV28 and TRBJ2-3, with D perhaps TRBD2 (5 bases). The sequence came from a human donor in good health. Material: naive CD8+ T cells sorted from blood. CDR3 sequence: CASSFLSADTDTQYF. CDR3 sequence (DNA): TGTGCCAGCAGTTTTCTTAGCGCCGACACAGATACGCAGTATTTT.